This T cell receptor (beta chain) emerged from a study of identifying expanded T cells in peripheral blood. Trimming cost V 4 bases and J 9 bases, with 14 bases left between them. The length of the CDR3 is 14 residues. Germline V gives CDR1 SGDLS, CDR2 YYNGEE. Measured with immunoSEQ multiplex PCR; TCRdb has only the in-frame clones, and not every one. The sample has 100,000 to 110,000 clones; 75% to 90% are singletons. Sequencing used blood. The TCR sequence derives from a person between 18 and 75 years old in good health. The chain has TRBV9 and TRBJ1-6; tentative D call: TRBD1 (6 bases). The CDR3 spells CASSRQVGGSPLHF. CDR3 DNA: TGTGCCAGCAGCCGACAGGTTGGGGGTTCACCCCTCCACTTT.